Below, 22 T cell receptor beta chains from the same sample are listed, as sequenced in a study of cytomegalovirus exposure and HLA in healthy donors. Researchers ran the PCR with 60 Vbeta and 13 Jbeta primers. Assay used: immunoSEQ multiplex PCR; TCRdb lists only in-frame clones, some missing. Here the sample spans fewer than 250,000 clones, more than 85% being singletons. The sequenced sample consisted of PBMCs. These receptors were taken from a woman in her late teens or twenties in good health and CMV-seronegative.

The table lists this clone with a count of one. DNA of the CDR3: TGTGCCAGCAGTTACGGGCACGGGAGGGAGCAGTACTTC. It codes for CASSYGHGREQYF. V gene TRBV6-5 combines with J gene TRBJ2-5; 8 nucleotides align to TRBD2. CDR1 and CDR2 from the germline V gene are MNHEY and SVGAGI. The V gene end was trimmed by 2 bases and the J gene end by 11 bases; junction bases not matched to a gene: 7. The CDR3 runs to 13 residues.

The J gene is TRBJ1-1, the V gene TRBV5-1; 9 positions agree with TRBD1. The CDR3 loop spans 15 amino acids. Germline CDR1 SGHRS, CDR2 YFSETQ. Trimming took 3 bases from V and 5 from J; bases not matched to a gene: 8. For the CDR3, the DNA is TGCGCCAGCAGCTACACAGGGGGCGGGGGGACTGAAGCTTTCTTT. Protein sequence: CASSYTGGGGTEAFF.

The V and J genes are TRBV25-1 and TRBJ2-7; D possibly corresponds to TRBD1 (5 bases). Trimming cost V 8 bases and J 5 bases, with 16 bases left between them. The CDR3 length is 13 residues. Per germline, CDR1 MGHDK and CDR2 SYGVNS. The DNA of the CDR3 is TGTGCCAGCGGCCAGCAGGGTCCCCACGAGCAGTACTTC. Translation: CASGQQGPHEQYF.

The chain has TRBV2 and TRBJ2-4, with 7 bases that match TRBD2. V lost 6 bases to trimming and J lost 2 bases; unmatched junction nucleotides: 7. The CDR3 is 15 residues long. The germline V gene encodes CDR1 SNHLY and CDR2 FYNNEI. Here the CDR3 DNA reads TGTGCCAGCAGGATTACCGGGGGGACCAAAAACATTCAGTACTTC. Its translation is CASRITGGTKNIQYF.

The chain joins TRBV7-6 to TRBJ2-7, with 7 bases lining up with TRBD1. With 0 bases clipped from V and 3 bases from J, the junction kept 2 bases outside the gene matches. Germline CDR1 reads SGHVS; CDR2 reads FNYEAQ. This CDR3 is built from 14 residues. The CDR3 nucleotides are TGTGCCAGCAGCTTAGCTACAGGGGACTACGAGCAGTACTTC. Translation gives CASSLATGDYEQYF.

The chain combines TRBV4-1 with TRBJ1-5, with 8 bases matching TRBD1. The germline gives CDR1 MGHRA, CDR2 YSYEKL. This CDR3 has 15 amino acids. V lost 4 bases, J lost 3 bases, and 5 bases stayed unmatched. The CDR3 DNA reads as TGCGCCAGCAGCCCACTGGACAGGGTCAATCAGCCCCAGCATTTT. Encoded protein: CASSPLDRVNQPQHF.

The rearrangement links TRBV5-1 to TRBJ1-1, with D tentatively TRBD1 (5 bases). Trimming stripped 3 bases from V and 3 bases from J, with 12 bases between. Germline V gives CDR1 SGHRS, CDR2 YFSETQ. The CDR3 has 14 residues. CDR3 nucleotide sequence: TGCGCCAGCAGCTCGAGCGGGGACGACACTGAAGCTTTCTTT. Its protein is CASSSSGDDTEAFF.

In its sample, this clone was seen a few times. The rearrangement links TRBV29-1 to TRBJ2-7, with TRBD1 identical over 7 bases. The CDR3 contains 13 residues. Germline values: CDR1 SQVTM, CDR2 ANQGSEA. The J segment lost 2 bases and the V segment lost 5 bases, leaving 6 bases of the junction unmatched. CDR3 in DNA: TGCAGCGTTCCCACAGGGGACACCTACGAGCAGTACTTC. Translating gives CSVPTGDTYEQYF.

A few counts support this clone. V usage is TRBV6-5 and J usage is TRBJ2-1, with 8 bases aligning to TRBD1. With V trimmed by 0 bases and J by 5 bases, 3 bases remained unmatched. This CDR3 has 15 amino acids. Germline V gene data show CDR1 as MNHEY and CDR2 as SVGAGI. CDR3 loop: CASSYSGRGHNEQFF. In DNA, the CDR3 is TGTGCCAGCAGTTACTCTGGCAGGGGGCACAATGAGCAGTTCTTC.

This clone was seen a single time. V is TRBV5-1 and J is TRBJ2-5, with TRBD1 as a possible D gene (5 bases). TRBJ2-7 explains the end of the DNA better; the J call may be wrong. Germline V gene lookup returns CDR1 SGHRS and CDR2 YFSETQ. The CDR3 runs 14 residues. The CDR3 DNA reads TGCGCCAGCAGCTTGGCCTCGACAGTCTACGAGCAGTACTTC. Amino acids: CASSLASTVYEQYF.

The J gene is TRBJ1-2, the V gene TRBV7-9; a weak D match, TRBD1 (6 bases). Germline assignment: CDR1 SEHNR and CDR2 FQNEAQ (reference sequence). CDR3 length equals 13 residues. The germline V and J ends were trimmed by 10 bases and 3 bases, with 15 bases remaining between them. Here the CDR3 DNA reads TGTGCCACCCTCGGACAGTCCGACTATGGCTACACCTTC. Translated: CATLGQSDYGYTF.

The V and J genes are TRBV27 and TRBJ2-4; D not resolved. Trimming shortened V by 2 bases and J by 12 bases, and 8 bases separated the two germline ends. The CDR3 totals 11 residues. Germline V gene data show CDR1 as MNHEY and CDR2 as SMNVEV (reference sequence). Here the CDR3 DNA reads TGTGCCAGCAGTTTACGGCCGGGTCAGTACTTC. Translation: CASSLRPGQYF.

The chain is built from TRBV29-1 and TRBJ1-6; 7 bases are shared with TRBD1. Germline V gene lookup returns CDR1 SQVTM and CDR2 ANQGSEA. The ends lost 7 bases at V and 9 bases at J; junction bases unmatched: 6. The CDR3 has 12 amino acids. The CDR3 reads CSGGTEGSPLHF. CDR3 nucleotide sequence: TGCAGCGGCGGGACAGAGGGTTCACCCCTCCACTTT.

The gene calls are TRBV5-1 and TRBJ2-7, with 7 bases matching TRBD1. The CDR3 sequence is 14 residues long. Germline lookup yields CDR1 SGHRS and CDR2 YFSETQ. The V segment lost 4 bases and the J segment 2 bases; nucleotides outside the gene matches: 6. In DNA, the CDR3 is TGCGCCAGCAGCGTGGGACAGAATACCTACGAGCAGTACTTC. Translating it yields CASSVGQNTYEQYF.

Only one count was recorded for this clone. This rearrangement joins TRBV27 to TRBJ2-1; 13 bases fit TRBD2. The CDR3 has 16 residues. Germline-derived CDR1 and CDR2 are MNHEY and SMNVEV (reference sequence). Germline trimming cut 0 bases from V and 4 bases from J; bases unmatched to any gene: 0. CDR3 in amino acids: CASSLSTSGGYNEQFF. CDR3 sequence (DNA): TGTGCCAGCAGTTTATCGACTAGCGGGGGGTACAATGAGCAGTTCTTC.

The chain links TRBV5-6 to TRBJ2-7; a possible D gene is TRBD2 (7 bases). The germline V and J ends were trimmed by 0 bases and 7 bases, with 11 bases remaining between them. This CDR3 is built from 13 residues. CDR1 and CDR2 from the germline V gene are SGHDT and YYEEEE. CDR3 sequence reads: CASSLAGGREQYF. CDR3 DNA sequence: TGTGCCAGCAGCTTGGCGGGGGGCCGGGAGCAGTACTTC.

The genes are TRBV5-1 and TRBJ1-2; a possible D gene is TRBD1 (5 bases). V was cut by 0 bases and J by 6 bases, with 12 bases left in between. The length of the CDR3 is 14 residues. The germline gives CDR1 SGHRS, CDR2 YFSETQ. This CDR3 is CASSLVSSGDGYTF. DNA for the CDR3: TGCGCCAGCAGCTTGGTATCCTCGGGGGATGGCTACACCTTC.

DNA for the CDR3: TGTGCCAGCAGTCTAGGCGAGCGGGTGAAGCCCCAGCATTTT. This sequence encodes CASSLGERVKPQHF. The J gene is TRBJ1-5, the V gene TRBV7-8; D is ambiguous. V was pared by 6 bases and J by 8 bases, with 17 bases between. The V gene's germline CDR1 is SGHVS and CDR2 FQNEAQ. This CDR3 has 14 residues.

This chain connects TRBV2 to TRBJ2-5; no clear D. CDR1 and CDR2 from the germline V gene are SNHLY and FYNNEI. The CDR3 sequence is 14 residues long. Trimming removed 7 bases from V and 1 base from J, with 13 bases in between. This CDR3 reads CASTASTSQETQYF. The DNA of the CDR3 is TGTGCCAGCACTGCGTCCACGAGCCAAGAGACCCAGTACTTC. Together with reference TRBV2 and TRBJ2-5, the CDR3 gives the full variable domain: EPEVTQTPSHQVTQMGQEVILRCVPISNHLYFYWYRQILGQKVEFLVSFYNNEISEKSEIFDDQFSVERPDGSNFTLKIRSTKLEDSAMYFCASTASTSQETQYFGPGTRLLVL.

The J gene is TRBJ2-1, the V gene TRBV5-1, with 8 bases fitting TRBD1. Germline V gene data show CDR1 as SGHRS and CDR2 as YFSETQ. This CDR3 is 16 amino acids long. Germline trimming cut 4 bases from V and 2 bases from J; bases unmatched to any gene: 8. CDR3 region: CASSPDRERAYNEQFF. The CDR3 nucleotides are TGCGCCAGCAGCCCGGACAGGGAGAGGGCCTACAATGAGCAGTTCTTC.

This clone was recorded only once. The chain uses TRBV5-6 and TRBJ1-2, with 8 bases matching TRBD1. The germline CDR1 and CDR2 sequences are SGHDT and YYEEEE. Unmatched junction bases numbered 3, after V lost 0 bases and J lost 2 bases. The CDR3 sequence is 15 residues long. The CDR3 sequence: CASSLAAGGNYGYTF. CDR3 in DNA: TGTGCCAGCAGCTTGGCCGCAGGGGGCAACTATGGCTACACCTTC. The entire variable domain, with the rest obtained from reference TRBV5-6 and TRBJ1-2, is as follows: DAGVTQSPTHLIKTRGQQVTLRCSPKSGHDTVSWYQQALGQGPQFIFQYYEEEERQRGNFPDRFSGHQFPNYSSELNVNALLLGDSALYLCASSLAAGGNYGYTFGSGTRLTVV.

This clone has only one observation. V is TRBV19 and J is TRBJ2-1, with D perhaps matching TRBD1 (6 bases). The V gene lost 6 bases and the J gene lost 4 bases, with 10 bases spanning the gap. This CDR3 comprises 13 residues. Germline V gene lookup returns CDR1 LNHDA and CDR2 SQIVND (reference sequence). The CDR3 DNA reads TGTGCCAGTAGAAGGGACAAGTACAATGAGCAGTTCTTC. Translation: CASRRDKYNEQFF.